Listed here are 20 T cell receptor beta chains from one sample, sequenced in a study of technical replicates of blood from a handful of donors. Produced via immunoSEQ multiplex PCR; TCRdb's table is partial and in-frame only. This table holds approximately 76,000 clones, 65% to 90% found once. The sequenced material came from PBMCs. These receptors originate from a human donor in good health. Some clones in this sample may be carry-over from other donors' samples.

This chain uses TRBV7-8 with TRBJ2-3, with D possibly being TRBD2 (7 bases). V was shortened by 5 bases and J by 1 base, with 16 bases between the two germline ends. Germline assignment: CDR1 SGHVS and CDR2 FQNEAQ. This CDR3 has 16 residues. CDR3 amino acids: CASSPGGGRRTDTQYF. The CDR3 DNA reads TGTGCCAGCAGCCCAGGCGGGGGCCGCCGCACAGATACGCAGTATTTT.

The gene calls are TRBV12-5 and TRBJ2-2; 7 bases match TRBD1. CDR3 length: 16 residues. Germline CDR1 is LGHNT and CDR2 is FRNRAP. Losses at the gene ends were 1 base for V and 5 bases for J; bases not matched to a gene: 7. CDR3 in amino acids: CASGLGGGDGTGELFF. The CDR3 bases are TGTGCTAGTGGTTTGGGAGGGGGCGACGGGACCGGGGAGCTGTTTTTT.

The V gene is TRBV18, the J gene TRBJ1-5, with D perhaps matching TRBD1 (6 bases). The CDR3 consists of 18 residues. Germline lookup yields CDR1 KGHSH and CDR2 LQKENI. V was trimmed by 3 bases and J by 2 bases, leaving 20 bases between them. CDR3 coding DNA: TGTGCCAGCTCACCCCAACAGGGTAGTGCCTCTGGCAATCAGCCCCAGCATTTT. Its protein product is CASSPQQGSASGNQPQHF.

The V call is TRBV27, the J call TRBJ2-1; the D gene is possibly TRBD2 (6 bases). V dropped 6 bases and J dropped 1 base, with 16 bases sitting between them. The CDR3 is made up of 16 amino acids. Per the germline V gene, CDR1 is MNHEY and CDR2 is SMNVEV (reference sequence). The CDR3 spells CASSGGWGGSYNEQFF. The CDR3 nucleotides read TGTGCCAGCAGCGGGGGTTGGGGTGGGTCCTACAATGAGCAGTTCTTC.

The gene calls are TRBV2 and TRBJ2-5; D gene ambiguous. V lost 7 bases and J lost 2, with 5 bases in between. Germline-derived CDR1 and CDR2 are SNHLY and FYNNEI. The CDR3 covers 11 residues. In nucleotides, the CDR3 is TGTGCCAGCATACTTCAAGAGACCCAGTACTTC. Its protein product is CASILQETQYF.

CDR3 in DNA: TGTGCCAGCAGCCCTCCGACCGGGACTAGCGGGGCAGAGACCCAGTACTTC. It encodes CASSPPTGTSGAETQYF. J is TRBJ2-5 and V is TRBV11-2; 13 nucleotides match TRBD2. The germline V gene encodes CDR1 SGHAT and CDR2 FQNNGV. V lost 5 bases, J lost 4 bases, and 10 bases stayed unmatched. The CDR3 runs to 17 residues.

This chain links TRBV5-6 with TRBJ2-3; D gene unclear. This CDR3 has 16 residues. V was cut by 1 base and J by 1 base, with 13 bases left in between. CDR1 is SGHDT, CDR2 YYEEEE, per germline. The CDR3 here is CASSLLSDLGTDTQYF. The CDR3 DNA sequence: TGTGCCAGCAGCTTGCTATCAGACTTGGGCACAGATACGCAGTATTTT.

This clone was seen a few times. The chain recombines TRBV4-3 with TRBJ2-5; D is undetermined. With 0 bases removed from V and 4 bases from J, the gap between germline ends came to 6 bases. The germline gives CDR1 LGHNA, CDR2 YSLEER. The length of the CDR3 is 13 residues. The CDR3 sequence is CASSQDLSETQYF. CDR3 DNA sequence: TGCGCCAGCAGCCAAGATCTCTCAGAGACCCAGTACTTC.

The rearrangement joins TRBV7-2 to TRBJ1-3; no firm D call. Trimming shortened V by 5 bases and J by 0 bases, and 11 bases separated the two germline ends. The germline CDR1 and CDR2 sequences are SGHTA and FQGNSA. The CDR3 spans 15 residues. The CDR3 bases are TGTGCCAGCAGCCCGGAGGATAGCTCTGGAAACACCATATATTTT. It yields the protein CASSPEDSSGNTIYF.

CDR3 amino acids: CASSGQDSSGQPQHF. The DNA of the CDR3 is TGTGCCAGCAGCGGCCAGGACAGCTCGGGTCAGCCCCAGCATTTT. The rearrangement joins TRBV5-6 to TRBJ1-5; TRBD1 might be the D (6 bases). The CDR3 loop spans 15 amino acids. The ends were cut back, 4 bases at V and 6 bases at J, with 17 bases in the middle. Germline loops: CDR1 SGHDT, CDR2 YYEEEE. Full variable domain (missing parts from reference TRBV5-6 and TRBJ1-5): DAGVTQSPTHLIKTRGQQVTLRCSPKSGHDTVSWYQQALGQGPQFIFQYYEEEERQRGNFPDRFSGHQFPNYSSELNVNALLLGDSALYLCASSGQDSSGQPQHFGDGTRLSIL.

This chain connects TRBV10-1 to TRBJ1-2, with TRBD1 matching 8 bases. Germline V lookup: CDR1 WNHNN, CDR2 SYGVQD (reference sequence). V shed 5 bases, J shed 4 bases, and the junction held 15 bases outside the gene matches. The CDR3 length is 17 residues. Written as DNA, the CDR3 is TGCGCCAGCAGTCGATCAGTCGGGACAGGTTCTGGCTATGGCTACACCTTC. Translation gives CASSRSVGTGSGYGYTF.

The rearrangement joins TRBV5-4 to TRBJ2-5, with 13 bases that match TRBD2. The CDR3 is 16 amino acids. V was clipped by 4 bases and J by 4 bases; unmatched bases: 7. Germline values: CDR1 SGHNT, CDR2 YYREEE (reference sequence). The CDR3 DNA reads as TGTGCCAGCAGCCGACTGGGACTAGCGGGAATAGAGACCCAGTACTTC. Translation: CASSRLGLAGIETQYF.

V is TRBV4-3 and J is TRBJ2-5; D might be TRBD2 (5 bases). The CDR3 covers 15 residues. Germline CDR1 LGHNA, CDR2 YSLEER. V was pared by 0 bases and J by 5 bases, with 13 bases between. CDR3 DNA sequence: TGCGCCAGCAGCCAAGATGAAGGACTCGGGGAGACCCAGTACTTC. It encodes CASSQDEGLGETQYF.

The CDR3 sequence: CASRDLTGSDTEAFF. CDR3 DNA: TGTGCCAGCAGGGACTTGACAGGGTCGGACACTGAAGCTTTCTTT. The rearrangement joins TRBV2 to TRBJ1-1; 7 positions agree with TRBD1. This CDR3 comprises 15 residues. The ends lost 6 bases at V and 3 bases at J; junction bases unmatched: 10. Per the germline V gene, CDR1 is SNHLY and CDR2 is FYNNEI.

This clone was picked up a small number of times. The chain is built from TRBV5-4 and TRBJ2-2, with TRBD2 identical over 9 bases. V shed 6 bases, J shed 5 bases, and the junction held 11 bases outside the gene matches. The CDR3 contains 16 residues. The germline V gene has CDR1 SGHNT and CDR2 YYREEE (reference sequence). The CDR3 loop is CASTPTGTSTTGELFF. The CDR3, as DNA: TGTGCCAGCACCCCTACAGGGACTAGCACTACCGGGGAGCTGTTTTTT. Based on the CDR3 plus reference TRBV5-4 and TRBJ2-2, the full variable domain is ETGVTQSPTHLIKTRGQQVTLRCSSQSGHNTVSWYQQALGQGPQFIFQYYREEENGRGNFPPRFSGLQFPNYSSELNVNALELDDSALYLCASTPTGTSTTGELFFGEGSRLTVL.

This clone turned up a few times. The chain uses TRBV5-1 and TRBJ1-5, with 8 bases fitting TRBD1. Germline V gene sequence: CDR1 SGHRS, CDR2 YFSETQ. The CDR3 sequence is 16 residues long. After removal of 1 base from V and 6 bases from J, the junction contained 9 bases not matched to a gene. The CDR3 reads CASSLTGGTISQPQHF. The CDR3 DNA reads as TGCGCCAGCAGCTTGACAGGGGGAACTATTAGTCAGCCCCAGCATTTT.

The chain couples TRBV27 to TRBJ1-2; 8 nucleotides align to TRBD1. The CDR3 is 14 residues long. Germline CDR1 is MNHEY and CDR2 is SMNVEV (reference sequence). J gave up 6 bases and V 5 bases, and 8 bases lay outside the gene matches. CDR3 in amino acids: CASSQLTGENGYTF. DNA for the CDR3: TGTGCCAGCAGTCAATTGACAGGGGAGAATGGCTACACCTTC.

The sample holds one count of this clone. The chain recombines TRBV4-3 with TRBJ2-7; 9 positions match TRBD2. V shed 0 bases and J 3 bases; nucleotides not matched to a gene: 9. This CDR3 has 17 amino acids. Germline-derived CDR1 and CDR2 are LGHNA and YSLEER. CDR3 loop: CASSQDGIGSGGYEQYF. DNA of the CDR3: TGCGCCAGCAGCCAAGATGGTATCGGTAGCGGGGGCTACGAGCAGTACTTC.

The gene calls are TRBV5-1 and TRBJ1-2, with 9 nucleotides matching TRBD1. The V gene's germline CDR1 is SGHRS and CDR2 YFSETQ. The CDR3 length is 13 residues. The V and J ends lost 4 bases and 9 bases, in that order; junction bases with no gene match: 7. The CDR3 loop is CASSQGQGESYTF. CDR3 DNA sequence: TGCGCCAGCAGCCAGGGACAGGGTGAAAGCTACACCTTC.

The CDR3 region has the DNA TGTGCCAGCAGTGAAGGAGTCCCAACGAGGACCCAGTACTTC. Its translation is CASSEGVPTRTQYF. V gene TRBV9 combines with J gene TRBJ2-5, with D uncertain. The germline CDR1 and CDR2 sequences are SGDLS and YYNGEE. The V end lost 5 bases, the J end lost 7 bases, and 18 bases lay between the germline ends. The CDR3 sequence is 14 residues long.